This is a list of T cell receptor beta chains from one sample in a study of memory CD4+ T cells and cytomegalovirus serostatus. TCRdb keeps only in-frame clones here, not all; method: immunoSEQ multiplex PCR. The sample records 48,000 or so clones, 78% being singletons. Sample: memory CD4+ T cells from blood. The source is an adult in good health and CMV-seronegative. Both conserved end residues are trimmed from each CDR3. Each record gives: clone size, V gene, CDR3 protein. Rows give clone size only sometimes, using once, few, many, or a class for an expanded clone.

>-|TRBV7-9
ASSSSASGYGYT
>-|TRBV9
ASSAGQGGNSPLH
>-|TRBV25-1
ASSEMEGGDTEAF
>-|TRBV4-1
ASSQSPWGGTDTQY
>-|TRBV5-1
ASSLETVMNTEAF
>-|TRBV7-2
ASSLAAPVPSEQY
>-|TRBV28
ASSSSGQGDSPLH
>-|TRBV30
AWSVRASAG
>-|TRBV5-4
ASSLNLQENYGYT
>-|TRBV18
ASSGGLAGANVLT
>medium-sized|TRBV19
ASSIYNEQF
>-|TRBV5-1
ASSWSSGSPNTGELF
>-|TRBV30
AWSVQRGYT
>-|TRBV29-1
SVDPWGQGSRGSETQY
>-|TRBV28
ASTRRTPEGNQPQH
>medium-sized|TRBV5-6
ASRRGSTDTQY
>-|TRBV2
ASRWTARGYEQY